This TCR beta chain came from a study of blood T cell repertoires in COVID-19. Using immunoSEQ multiplex PCR, the repertoire was profiled, and TCRdb retains in-frame clones only, with some absent. The profile shows roughly 59,000 clones, approximately 80% of them singletons. Trimming cost V 0 bases and J 7 bases, with 9 bases left between them. Germline loops: CDR1 SGHDN, CDR2 FVKESK. The CDR3 covers 13 residues. The TCR was taken from an elderly man with acute or convalescent COVID-19. Material: peripheral blood. V gene TRBV14 combines with J gene TRBJ1-2; D is uncertain. CDR3 residues: CASSQDPFGGYTF. The DNA of the CDR3 is TGTGCCAGCAGCCAAGATCCTTTCGGTGGCTACACCTTC.